This TCR beta chain appears in the sequencing data of a study of T cell repertoires and HLA-DP antigens (dated by TCRdb to between 2017 and 2018). Concerning the study at large: The study used an in vitro model of CD4+ T cell alloreactivity against allogeneic HLA-DP presented by transduced HeLa cells. Compared with self, one alloantigen differed at one amino acid in the peptide-binding groove and the other differed at under 11, modelling structurally similar versus dissimilar alloantigens. The three donors were two male and one female, with ages ranging from the 18-to-29 to the 60-to-69 age band. Average DNA input was about 0.2 ug for sorted CD137+CD4+ samples, compared with about 1,100 ng for pre-culture CD4+ samples.

With regard to this clone: The clone's antigen remains unknown. Per-nucleotide qualities are absent, and no much larger clonotype sits a single base away.

Summary of the overall study and its limitations: Clones undetected before culture had an average cumulative frequency of approximately 38% against one allele versus 50% to 55% against the other. Separate analysis of naive and memory CD4+ repertoires was not performed. Limitations included only a few donors, a non-physiological HeLa antigen-presenting system, and the use of total CD4+ responder cells. Similar clonality (around 0.39) was observed for sorted CD137+ cells against both alloantigens, and this clonality was much higher than that observed in pre-culture samples (around 0.04).

Spanning cysteine to phenylalanine, the CDR3 consists of 14 amino acids. Here the CDR3 DNA is all that survives: 42 bases in frame from base 1. The germline V gene (reference sequence) sets CDR1 to SGHKS and CDR2 to YYEKEE. V loses 4 bases of germline sequence and J loses 4 bases, and the interval between the two ends is 14 bases. Magnetic bead negative selection was used to isolate untouched CD4+ T cells from Ficoll-separated PBMC, with purity averaging about 98%. Untouched CD4+ T cells were isolated with magnetic beads from Ficoll-separated PBMC, and a purity of approximately 98% was reached with negligible CD8+ contamination. Peripheral blood mononuclear cells were supplied by the buffy coats of a few healthy blood donors, who served as the study donors. CMV seronegative status was shared by all three donors. Genomic DNA was extracted with the DNeasy Blood & Tissue Kit. For each subject, genomic DNA from sorted CD137+CD4+ cells and from pre-culture CD4+ baseline samples underwent TCRB sequencing.

The immunoSEQ multiplex PCR, with forward primers for 54 TRBV segments and reverse primers for 13 TRBJ segments, was used to amplify TCRB CDR3 regions. Pre-culture CD4+ samples were sequenced at deep resolution, targeting hundreds of thousands of T cell genomes. Sequencing of the amplicons on an Illumina HiSeq System generated 87 bp reads spanning the CDR3. The original pipeline was this. Correction for PCR and sequencing errors was applied to reads, and CDR3 regions were defined through alignment to IMGT reference sequences. Synthetic template pools were used to estimate counts of templates and unique rearrangements. Clonality was calculated as 1 minus Pielou's evenness. Richness was estimated with the Daley-Smith estimator. Morisita's index was used to measure repertoire overlap. Clones found in cultured samples but undetected in the pre-culture repertoire of the corresponding donor were defined as low-abundance clones. The immuneACCESS repertoire file appears here via TCRdb, limited to in-frame rearrangements. These files lack a portion of the clones; in checked studies, under half of the deficit traces to unresolved V genes, and the cause of the others is not known. Clone size and V and J calls were adopted from that table, with D and trimming inferred from the DNA. Within this sample are about 73,000 clones, with about 80% of them counted one time only. 1.5% to 2% of the sample comes from the top ten.

In this chain, TRBV5-5 is recombined with TRBJ1-2, with no confident D gene call. The sample comprised CD4+ T cells from PBMCs. The sequence came from a man between 60 and 75 years old in good health and CMV-seronegative. The CDR3 region has the sequence CASSPRVDGYGYTF. The base sequence is TGTGCCAGCAGCCCCCGGGTGGACGGCTATGGCTACACCTTC. Here the CDR3 is joined to the reference TRBV5-5 and TRBJ1-2 genes, and the full variable domain is: DAGVTQSPTHLIKTRGQQVTLRCSPISGHKSVSWYQQVLGQGPQFIFQYYEKEERGRGNFPDRFSARQFPNYSSELNVNALLLGDSALYLCASSPRVDGYGYTFGSGTRLTVV.